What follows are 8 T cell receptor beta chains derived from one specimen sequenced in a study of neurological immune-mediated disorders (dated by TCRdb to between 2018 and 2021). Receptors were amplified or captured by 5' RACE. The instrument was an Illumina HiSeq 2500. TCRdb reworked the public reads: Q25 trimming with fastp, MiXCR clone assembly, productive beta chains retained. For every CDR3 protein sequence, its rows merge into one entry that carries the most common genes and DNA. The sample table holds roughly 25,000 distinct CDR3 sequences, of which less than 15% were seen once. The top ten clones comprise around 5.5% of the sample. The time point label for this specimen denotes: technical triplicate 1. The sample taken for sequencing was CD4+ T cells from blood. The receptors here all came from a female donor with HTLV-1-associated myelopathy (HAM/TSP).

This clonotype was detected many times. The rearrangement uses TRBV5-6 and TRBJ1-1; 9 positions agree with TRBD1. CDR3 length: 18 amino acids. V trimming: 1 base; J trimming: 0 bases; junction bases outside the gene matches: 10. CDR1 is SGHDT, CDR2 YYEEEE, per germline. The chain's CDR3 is CASSLTGQGFPMNTEAFF. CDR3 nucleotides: TGTGCCAGCAGCTTGACGGGACAGGGTTTTCCCATGAACACTGAAGCTTTCTTT.

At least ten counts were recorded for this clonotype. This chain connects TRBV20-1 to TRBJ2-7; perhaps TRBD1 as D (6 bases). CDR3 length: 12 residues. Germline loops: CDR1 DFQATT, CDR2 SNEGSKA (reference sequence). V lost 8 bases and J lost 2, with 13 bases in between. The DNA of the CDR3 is TGCAGTACAGGGAAATTACCCTACGAGCAGTACTTC. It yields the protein CSTGKLPYEQYF.

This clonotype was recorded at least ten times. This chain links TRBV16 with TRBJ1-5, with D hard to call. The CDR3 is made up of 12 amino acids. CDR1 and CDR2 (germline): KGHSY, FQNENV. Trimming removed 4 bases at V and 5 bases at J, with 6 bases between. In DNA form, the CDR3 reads TGTGCCAGCAGCCCTGATCATCAGCCCCAGCATTTT. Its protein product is CASSPDHQPQHF.

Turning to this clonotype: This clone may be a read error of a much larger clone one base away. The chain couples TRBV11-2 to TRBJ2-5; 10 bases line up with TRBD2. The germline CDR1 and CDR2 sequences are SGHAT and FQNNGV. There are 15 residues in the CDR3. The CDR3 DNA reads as TGTGCCAGCAGCTTGAGCCTAGCGGGGGAAGAGAACCAGTACTTC. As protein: CASSLSLAGEENQYF.

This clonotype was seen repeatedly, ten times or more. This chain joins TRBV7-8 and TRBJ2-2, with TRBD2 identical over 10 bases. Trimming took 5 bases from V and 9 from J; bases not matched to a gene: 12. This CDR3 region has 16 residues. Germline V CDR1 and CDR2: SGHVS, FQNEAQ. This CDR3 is CASSPRRAGGMRELFF. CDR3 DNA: TGTGCCAGCAGCCCCCGCAGAGCGGGGGGGATGCGGGAGCTGTTTTTT.

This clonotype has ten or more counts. The CDR3 spells CASSQDQGYNEQFF. DNA for the CDR3: TGTGCCAGCAGCCAAGATCAGGGCTACAATGAGCAGTTCTTC. This sequence joins TRBV3-1 and TRBJ2-1; a weak D match, TRBD1 (5 bases). The CDR3 totals 14 residues. V was cut by 0 bases and J by 3 bases, with 6 bases left in between. CDR1 LGHDT and CDR2 YNNKEL come from the germline V gene (reference sequence).

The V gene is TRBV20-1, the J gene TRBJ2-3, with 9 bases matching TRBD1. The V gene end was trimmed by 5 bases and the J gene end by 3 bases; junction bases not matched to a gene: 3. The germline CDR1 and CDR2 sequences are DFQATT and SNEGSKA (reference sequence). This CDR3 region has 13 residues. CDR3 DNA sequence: TGCAGTGCTCGACAGGGGGTTACAGATACGCAGTATTTT. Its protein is CSARQGVTDTQYF.

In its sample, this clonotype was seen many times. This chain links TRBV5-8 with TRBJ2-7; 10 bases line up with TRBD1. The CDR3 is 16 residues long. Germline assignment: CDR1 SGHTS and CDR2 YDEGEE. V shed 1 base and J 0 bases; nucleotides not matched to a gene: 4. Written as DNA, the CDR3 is TGTGCCAGCAGCTTGTGGGGGACAGGGGCCTCCTACGAGCAGTACTTC. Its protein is CASSLWGTGASYEQYF.